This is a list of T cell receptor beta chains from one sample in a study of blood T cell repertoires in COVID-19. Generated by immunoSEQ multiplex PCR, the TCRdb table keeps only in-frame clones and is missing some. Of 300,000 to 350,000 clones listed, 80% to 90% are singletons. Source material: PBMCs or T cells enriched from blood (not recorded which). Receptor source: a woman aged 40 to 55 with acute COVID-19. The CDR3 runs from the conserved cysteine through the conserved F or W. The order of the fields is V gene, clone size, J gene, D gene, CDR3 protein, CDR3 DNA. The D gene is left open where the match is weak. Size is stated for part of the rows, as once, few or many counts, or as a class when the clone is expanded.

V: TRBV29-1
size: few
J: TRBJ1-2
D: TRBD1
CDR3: CSAEDRGGNGYTF
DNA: TGCAGCGCCGAGGACAGGGGGGGAAATGGCTACACCTTC

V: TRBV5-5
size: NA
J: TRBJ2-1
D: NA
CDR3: CASSRPGSGSYNEQFF
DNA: TGTGCCAGCAGCCGTCCAGGGTCCGGCTCCTACAATGAGCAGTTCTTC

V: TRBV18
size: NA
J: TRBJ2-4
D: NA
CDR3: CASSQTAAAKNIQYF
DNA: TGTGCCAGCTCCCAAACGGCGGCGGCCAAAAACATTCAGTACTTC

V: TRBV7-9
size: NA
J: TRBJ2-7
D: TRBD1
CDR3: CASSLRDRSFEQYF
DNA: TGTGCCAGCAGCTTAAGGGACAGGTCTTTCGAGCAGTACTTC

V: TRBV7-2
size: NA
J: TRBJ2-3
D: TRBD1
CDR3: CASSLNSGTGRTDTQYF
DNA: TGTGCCAGCAGCTTAAACTCCGGGACAGGGCGCACAGATACGCAGTATTTT

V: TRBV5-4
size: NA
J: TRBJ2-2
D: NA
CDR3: CASSADRLNTGELFF
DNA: TGTGCCAGCAGCGCGGACAGACTAAACACCGGGGAGCTGTTTTTT

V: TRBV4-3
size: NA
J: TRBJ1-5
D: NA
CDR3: CASSQWAGAQEPQHF
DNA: TGCGCCAGCAGCCAATGGGCAGGGGCGCAGGAGCCCCAGCATTTT

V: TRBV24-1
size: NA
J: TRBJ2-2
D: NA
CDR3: CATSEDSTGELFF
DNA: TGTGCCACCAGTGAGGACAGCACCGGGGAGCTGTTTTTT

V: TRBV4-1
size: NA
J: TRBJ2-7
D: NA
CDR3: CASSLSAGTTYEQYF
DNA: TGCGCCAGCAGCCTCTCGGCCGGGACAACCTACGAGCAGTACTTC

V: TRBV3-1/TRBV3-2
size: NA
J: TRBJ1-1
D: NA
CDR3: CASSQSNGRSVVF
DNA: TGTGCCAGCAGCCAATCCAACGGCCGCAGCGTAGTCTTT

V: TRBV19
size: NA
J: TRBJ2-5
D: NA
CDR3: CASSIELRTEETQYF
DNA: TGTGCCAGTAGTATTGAGCTGCGGACTGAAGAGACCCAGTACTTC

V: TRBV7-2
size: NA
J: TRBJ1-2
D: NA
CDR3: CASSLDRVGGYTF
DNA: TGTGCCAGCAGCTTAGACAGGGTTGGTGGCTACACCTTC

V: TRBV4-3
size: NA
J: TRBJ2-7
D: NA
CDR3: CASSQDYQRDTLLLYF
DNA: TGCGCCAGCAGCCAAGATTACCAGCGAGATACCCTACTTTTGTACTTC

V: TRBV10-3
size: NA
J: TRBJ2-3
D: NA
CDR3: CAISLPGTDTQYF
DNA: TGTGCCATCAGTCTCCCTGGCACAGATACGCAGTATTTT

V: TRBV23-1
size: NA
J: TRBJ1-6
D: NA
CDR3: CASSPPGFFTLHF
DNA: TGCGCCAGCAGTCCCCCGGGATTTTTCACCCTCCACTTT

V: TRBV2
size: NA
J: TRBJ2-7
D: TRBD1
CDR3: CASSGQGAYEQYF
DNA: TGTGCCAGCAGTGGACAGGGGGCTTACGAGCAGTACTTC

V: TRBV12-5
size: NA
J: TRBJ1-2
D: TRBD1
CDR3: CASGFGQGARHGYTF
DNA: TGTGCTAGTGGTTTTGGACAGGGGGCGCGGCATGGCTACACCTTC

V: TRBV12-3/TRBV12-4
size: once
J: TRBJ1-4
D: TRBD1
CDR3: CASRDSNEKLFF
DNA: TGTGCCAGCCGGGACAGTAATGAAAAACTGTTTTTT

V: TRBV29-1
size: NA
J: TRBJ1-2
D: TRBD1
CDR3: CSVEDLAGQGFGYTF
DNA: TGCAGCGTTGAAGATCTTGCGGGACAGGGCTTTGGCTACACCTTC

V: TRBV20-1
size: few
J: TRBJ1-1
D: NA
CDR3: CSARAPEAFF
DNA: TGCAGTGCTAGGGCCCCTGAAGCTTTCTTT

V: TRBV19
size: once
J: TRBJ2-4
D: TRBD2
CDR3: CASSLQLAGGILAKNIQYF
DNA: TGTGCCAGTAGTCTACAACTAGCGGGAGGGATACTAGCCAAAAACATTCAGTACTTC

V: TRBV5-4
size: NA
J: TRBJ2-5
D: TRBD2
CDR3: CASSSEVGAGGPPETQYF
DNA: TGTGCCAGCAGCTCGGAGGTGGGGGCGGGAGGGCCTCCAGAGACCCAGTACTTC

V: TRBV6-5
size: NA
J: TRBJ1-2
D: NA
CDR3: CASSRAGGNYGYTF
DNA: TGTGCCAGCAGTCGAGCCGGGGGTAACTATGGCTACACCTTC

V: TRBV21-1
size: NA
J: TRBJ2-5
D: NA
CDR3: CASSKKGLAGALQETQYF
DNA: TGTGCCAGCAGCAAAAAGGGACTAGCGGGAGCGCTACAAGAGACCCAGTACTTC

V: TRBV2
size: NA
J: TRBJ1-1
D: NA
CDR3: CASISRQGLNTEAFF
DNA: TGTGCCAGCATTTCCAGGCAGGGCCTTAACACTGAAGCTTTCTTT

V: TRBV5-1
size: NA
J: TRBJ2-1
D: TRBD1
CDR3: CASSLAGGAAWNEQFF
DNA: TGCGCCAGCAGCTTGGCAGGGGGCGCAGCATGGAATGAGCAGTTCTTC

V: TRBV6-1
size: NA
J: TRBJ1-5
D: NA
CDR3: CASSERIQPQHF
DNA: TGTGCCAGCAGTGAGAGAATTCAGCCCCAGCATTTT

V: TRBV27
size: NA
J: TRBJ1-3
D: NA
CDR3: CASSPAGGVAGNTIYF
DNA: TGTGCCAGCAGTCCCGCTGGCGGGGTAGCTGGAAACACCATATATTTT

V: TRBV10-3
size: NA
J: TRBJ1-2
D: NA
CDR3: CAISESGVFYYTF
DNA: TGTGCCATCAGTGAGAGCGGGGTTTTTTACTACACCTTC

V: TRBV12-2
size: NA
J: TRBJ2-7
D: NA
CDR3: CASRPRLGGEPLAGGREQYF
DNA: TGTGCAAGTCGCCCCCGGTTAGGGGGCGAACCGCTAGCGGGAGGGCGAGAGCAGTACTTC

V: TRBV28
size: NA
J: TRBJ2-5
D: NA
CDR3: CASSPIHRQVLETQYF
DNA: TGTGCCAGCAGTCCGATACATCGACAGGTCTTGGAGACCCAGTACTTC

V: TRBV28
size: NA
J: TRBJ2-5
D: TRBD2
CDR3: CASSKWTSGRGETQYF
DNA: TGTGCCAGCAGTAAATGGACTAGCGGGAGGGGGGAGACCCAGTACTTC

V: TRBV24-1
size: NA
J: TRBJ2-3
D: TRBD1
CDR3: CATSDLGQGLTNTQYF
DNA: TGTGCCACCAGTGACCTGGGACAGGGGCTAACAAATACGCAGTATTTT

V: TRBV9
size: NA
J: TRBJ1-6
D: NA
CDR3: CASSVEGVMNSPLHF
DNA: TGTGCCAGCAGCGTAGAGGGGGTCATGAATTCACCCCTCCACTTT

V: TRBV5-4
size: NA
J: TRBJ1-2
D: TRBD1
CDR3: CASSLQGAGGYTF
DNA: TGTGCCAGCAGCTTGCAGGGGGCAGGAGGCTACACCTTC

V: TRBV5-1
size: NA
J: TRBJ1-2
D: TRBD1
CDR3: CASSLEGGAGPVGYTF
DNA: TGCGCCAGCAGTCTAGAAGGGGGCGCAGGGCCTGTTGGCTACACCTTC

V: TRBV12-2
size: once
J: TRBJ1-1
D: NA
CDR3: CASRLYGTGGVMNTEAFF
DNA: TGTGCAAGTCGCTTGTACGGGACAGGGGGCGTTATGAACACTGAAGCTTTCTTT

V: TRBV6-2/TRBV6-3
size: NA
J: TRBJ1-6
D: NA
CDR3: CASSADNARLHF
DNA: TGTGCCAGCAGCGCCGACAACGCTCGCCTCCACTTT

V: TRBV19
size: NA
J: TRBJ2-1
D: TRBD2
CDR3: CASSIGLLAGIYNEQFF
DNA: TGTGCCAGTAGTATCGGGCTGCTAGCGGGAATCTACAATGAGCAGTTCTTC

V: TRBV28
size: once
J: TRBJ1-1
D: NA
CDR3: CASSFSLGKEVTEAFF
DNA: TGTGCCAGCAGTTTTTCTCTGGGCAAGGAGGTAACTGAAGCTTTCTTT

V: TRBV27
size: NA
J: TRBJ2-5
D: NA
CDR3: CATQSLKTPGETQYF
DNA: TGTGCCACCCAGTCCCTAAAGACTCCAGGGGAGACCCAGTACTTC

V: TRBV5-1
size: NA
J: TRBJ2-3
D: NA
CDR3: CASSPRGGAGSTDTQYF
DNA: TGCGCCAGCAGCCCCCGAGGTGGGGCGGGGAGCACAGATACGCAGTATTTT

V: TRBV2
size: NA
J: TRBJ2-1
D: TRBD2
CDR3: CASSGLAGSYNEQFF
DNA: TGTGCCAGCAGTGGACTAGCGGGCTCCTACAATGAGCAGTTCTTC

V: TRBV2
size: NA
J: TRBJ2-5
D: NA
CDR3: CASTVKGQTREETQYF
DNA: TGTGCCAGCACGGTTAAAGGACAGACAAGGGAAGAGACCCAGTACTTC

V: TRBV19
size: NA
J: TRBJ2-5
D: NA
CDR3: CASMGRGETQYF
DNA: TGTGCCAGTATGGGCAGGGGAGAGACCCAGTACTTC

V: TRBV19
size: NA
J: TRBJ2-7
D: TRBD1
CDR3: CASSRGTGTGLGEQYF
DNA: TGTGCCAGTAGTAGGGGGACCGGGACAGGTTTGGGTGAGCAGTACTTC

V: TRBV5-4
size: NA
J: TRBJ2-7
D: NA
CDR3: CASSLDPRDNYEQYF
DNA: TGTGCCAGCAGCTTGGATCCCCGGGACAACTACGAGCAGTACTTC

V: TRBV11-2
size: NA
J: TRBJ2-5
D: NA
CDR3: CASSLGITQETQYF
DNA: TGTGCCAGCAGCTTAGGAATCACTCAAGAGACCCAGTACTTC

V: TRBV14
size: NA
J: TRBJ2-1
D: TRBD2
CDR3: CASSQGWTSGKTYNEQFF
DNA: TGTGCCAGCAGCCAAGGATGGACCAGCGGGAAGACCTACAATGAGCAGTTCTTC

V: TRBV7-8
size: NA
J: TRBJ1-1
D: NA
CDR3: CASSSWKTASYTEAFF
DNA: TGTGCCAGCAGTTCTTGGAAGACAGCAAGTTACACTGAAGCTTTCTTT

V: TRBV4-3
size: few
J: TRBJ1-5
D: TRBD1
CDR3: CASSQGRGTGRQPQHF
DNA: TGCGCCAGCAGCCAAGGGCGAGGGACAGGGCGGCAGCCCCAGCATTTT

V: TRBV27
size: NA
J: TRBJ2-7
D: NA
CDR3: CASRSTSLDGGQRTYEQYF
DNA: TGTGCCAGCAGATCCACTTCCCTTGACGGGGGACAGAGGACCTACGAGCAGTACTTC